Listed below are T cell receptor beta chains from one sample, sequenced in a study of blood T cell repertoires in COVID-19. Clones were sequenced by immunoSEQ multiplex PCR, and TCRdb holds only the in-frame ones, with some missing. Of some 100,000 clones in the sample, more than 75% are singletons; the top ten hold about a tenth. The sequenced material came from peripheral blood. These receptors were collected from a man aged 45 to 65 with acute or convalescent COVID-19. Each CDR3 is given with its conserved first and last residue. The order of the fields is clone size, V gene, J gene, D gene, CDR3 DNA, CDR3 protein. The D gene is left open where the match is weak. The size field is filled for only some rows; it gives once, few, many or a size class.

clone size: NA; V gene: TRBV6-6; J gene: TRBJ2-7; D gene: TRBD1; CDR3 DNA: TGTGCCAGCGGTGCATTGGGACAGGGGTCCTACGAGCAGTACTTC; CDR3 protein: CASGALGQGSYEQYF
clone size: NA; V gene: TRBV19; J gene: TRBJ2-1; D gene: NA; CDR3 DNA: TGTGCCAGTAGCGGGAGATTTAGGGATGAGCAGTTCTTC; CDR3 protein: CASSGRFRDEQFF
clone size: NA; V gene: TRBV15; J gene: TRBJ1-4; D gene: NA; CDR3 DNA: TGTGCCACCAGCAGTAGGCAGGGGACTACAACTAATGAAAAACTGTTTTTT; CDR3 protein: CATSSRQGTTTNEKLFF
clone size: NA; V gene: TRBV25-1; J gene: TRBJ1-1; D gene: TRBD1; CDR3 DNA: TGTGCCAGCAGTGACCCGGGACAGGGGATAGGTGAAGCTTTCTTT; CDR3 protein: CASSDPGQGIGEAFF
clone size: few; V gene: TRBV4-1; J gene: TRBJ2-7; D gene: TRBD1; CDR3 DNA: TGCGCCAGCAGCCCCGGACAGGGGAGGGTCGAGCAGTACTTC; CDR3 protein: CASSPGQGRVEQYF
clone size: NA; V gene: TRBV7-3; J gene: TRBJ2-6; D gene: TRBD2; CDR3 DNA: TGTGCCAGCAGCCCCTCCGGGACTAGCGGAATCTCTGGGGCCAACGTCCTGACTTTC; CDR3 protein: CASSPSGTSGISGANVLTF
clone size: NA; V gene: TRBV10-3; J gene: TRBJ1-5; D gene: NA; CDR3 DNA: TGTGCCATCAGTGTTTCAGGGGCCGATCCCCAGCATTTT; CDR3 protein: CAISVSGADPQHF
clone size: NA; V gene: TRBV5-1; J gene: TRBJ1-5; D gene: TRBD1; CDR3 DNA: TGCGCCAGCAGCCCGGGGACAGGGGGCGTTCAGCCCCAGCATTTT; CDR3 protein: CASSPGTGGVQPQHF
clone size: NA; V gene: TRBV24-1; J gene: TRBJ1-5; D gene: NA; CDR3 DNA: TGTGCCACACAAGCATCGGGGAACAATCAGCCCCAGCATTTT; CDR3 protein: CATQASGNNQPQHF
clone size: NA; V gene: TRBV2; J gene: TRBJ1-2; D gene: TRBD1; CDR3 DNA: TGTGCCAGCAGTTTAGACAGGGGAGGAGGTGGCTACACCTTC; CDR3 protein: CASSLDRGGGGYTF
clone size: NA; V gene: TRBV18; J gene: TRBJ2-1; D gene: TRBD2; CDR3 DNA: TGTGCCAGCTCCCCCAAGTCTTCCGGGACTAGCGGGAATCATGAGCAGTTCTTC; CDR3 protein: CASSPKSSGTSGNHEQFF
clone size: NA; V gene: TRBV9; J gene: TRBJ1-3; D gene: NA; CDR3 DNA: TGTGCCAGCAGCGCGAGCGGGGCCGGAAACACCATATATTTT; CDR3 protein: CASSASGAGNTIYF
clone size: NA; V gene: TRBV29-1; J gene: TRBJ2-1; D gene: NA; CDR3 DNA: TGCAGCGTCCACTTATATGAGCAGTTCTTC; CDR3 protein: CSVHLYEQFF
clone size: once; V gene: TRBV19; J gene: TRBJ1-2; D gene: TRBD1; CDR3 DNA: TGTGCCAACTCACCTCTACAGGGGGCACGGGGCTACACCTTC; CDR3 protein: CANSPLQGARGYTF
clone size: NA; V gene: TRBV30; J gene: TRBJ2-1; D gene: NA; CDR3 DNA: TGTGCCTGGAGTCCCGGGATCACCTACAATGAGCAGTTCTTC; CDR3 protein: CAWSPGITYNEQFF
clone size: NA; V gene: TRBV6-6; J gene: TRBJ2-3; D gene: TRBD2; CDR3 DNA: TGTGCCAGCAGTTACCCTCTTAGCGGGAGGCCAAATACGCAGTATTTT; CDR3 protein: CASSYPLSGRPNTQYF